This T cell receptor (beta chain) was documented in a study of cytomegalovirus exposure and HLA in healthy donors. For the study at large: Counted in an early data release were roughly 81 million unique TCRs from HLA-typed donors.

The study ran its PCR with 60 Vbeta and 13 Jbeta primers. TCRdb's copy holds only in-frame clones and misses some; the assay was immunoSEQ multiplex PCR. The repertoire includes about 160,000 clones, around 82% of them detected once, and about 11% sits in the top ten. General study findings and limits: On later analysis, the bulk of CMV-associated TCR beta chains appeared to be HLA-restricted. In an earlier analysis, about 87% or about 30%: the productive usage of most TCR beta V segments.

This clone has just a few counts. What it binds is not known. Source material: PBMCs. The TCR comes from a man between 50 and 59 years old in good health and CMV-seropositive.

CDR3 DNA sequence: TGTGCCAGCAGCGAAACACAGGGGTCTCCTTACAATGAGCAGTTCTTC. It yields the protein CASSETQGSPYNEQFF. This chain uses TRBV14 with TRBJ2-1, with 7 bases aligning to TRBD1. Germline-derived CDR1 and CDR2 are SGHDN and FVKESK. This CDR3 comprises 16 residues. J lost 4 bases, V lost 5 bases, and 11 bases had no gene match.